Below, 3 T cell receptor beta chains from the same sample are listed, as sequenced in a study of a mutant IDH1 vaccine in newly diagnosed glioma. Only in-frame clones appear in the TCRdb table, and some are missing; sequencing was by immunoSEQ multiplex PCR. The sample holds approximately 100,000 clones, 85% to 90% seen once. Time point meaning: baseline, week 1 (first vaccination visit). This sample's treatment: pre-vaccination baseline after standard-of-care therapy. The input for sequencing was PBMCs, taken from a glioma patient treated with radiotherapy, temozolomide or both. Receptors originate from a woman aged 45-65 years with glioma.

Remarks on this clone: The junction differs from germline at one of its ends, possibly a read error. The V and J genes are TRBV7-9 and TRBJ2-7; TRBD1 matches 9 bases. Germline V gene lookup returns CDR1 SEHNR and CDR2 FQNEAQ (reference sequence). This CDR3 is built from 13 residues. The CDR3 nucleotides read TGTGCCAGCAGCTTCGAGAACAGGGGGCCAGAGGACTTC. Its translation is CASSFENRGPEDF.

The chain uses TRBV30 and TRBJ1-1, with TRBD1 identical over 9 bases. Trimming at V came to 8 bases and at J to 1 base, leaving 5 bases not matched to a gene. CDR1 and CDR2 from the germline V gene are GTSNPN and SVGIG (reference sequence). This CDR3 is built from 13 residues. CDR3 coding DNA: TGTGCCGGAGGGACAGGGAGGAACACTGAAGCTTTCTTT. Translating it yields CAGGTGRNTEAFF. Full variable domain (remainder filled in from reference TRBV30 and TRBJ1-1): SQTIHQWPATLVQPVGSPLSLECTVEGTSNPNLYWYRQAAGRGLQLLFYSVGIGQISSEVPQNLSASRPQDRQFILSSKKLLLSDSGFYLCAGGTGRNTEAFFGQGTRLTVV.

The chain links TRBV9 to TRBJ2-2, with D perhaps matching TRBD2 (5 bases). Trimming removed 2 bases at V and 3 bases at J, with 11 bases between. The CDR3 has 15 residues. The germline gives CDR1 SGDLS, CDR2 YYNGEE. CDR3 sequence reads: CASSVRGTDTGELFF. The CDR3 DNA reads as TGTGCCAGCAGCGTCCGGGGAACCGACACCGGGGAGCTGTTTTTT.